This TCR beta chain was identified during a study of T cells in Graves' hyperthyroidism and ophthalmopathy. Losses at the gene ends were 5 bases for V and 5 bases for J; bases not matched to a gene: 10. The CDR3 contains 16 residues. CDR1 is MNHEY and CDR2 is SMNVEV in the germline V gene (reference sequence). This clonotype was counted only a few times. Researchers amplified the TCR beta CDR3 regions from RNA transcripts. Using the HTBI primer set, a first-round RT-PCR was run on the TCR CDR3. TCRdb fed the multiplex PCR reads into MiXCR, producing one record per CDR3 protein. Of roughly 520,000 distinct CDR3 sequences in the sample, about 24% were seen once.

The chain carries TRBV27 and TRBJ2-5; TRBD2 aligns across 11 bases. The sequencing input was blood. The receptor comes from a woman in her thirties with Graves' ophthalmopathy. The CDR3 sequence is CASSTKLAGAGETQYF. The DNA for the CDR3 is TGTGCCAGCAGTACTAAACTAGCGGGGGCAGGGGAGACCCAGTACTTC.